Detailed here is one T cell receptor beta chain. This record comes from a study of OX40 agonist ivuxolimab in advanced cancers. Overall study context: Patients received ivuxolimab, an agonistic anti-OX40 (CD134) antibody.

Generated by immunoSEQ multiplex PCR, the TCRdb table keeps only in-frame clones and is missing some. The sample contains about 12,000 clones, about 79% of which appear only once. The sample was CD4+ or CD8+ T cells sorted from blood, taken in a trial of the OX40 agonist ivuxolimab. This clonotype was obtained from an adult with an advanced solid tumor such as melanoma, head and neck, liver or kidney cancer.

CDR3 sequence reads: CASSLGGGGSTEAFF. Written as DNA, the CDR3 is TGCGCCAGCAGCTTAGGGGGCGGGGGTAGCACTGAAGCTTTCTTT. The chain recombines TRBV5-1 with TRBJ1-1; TRBD1 aligns across 7 bases. V gave up 2 bases and J gave up 4 bases; unmatched junction bases: 8. CDR1 and CDR2 (germline): SGHRS, YFSETQ. This CDR3 is 15 amino acids long.